This T cell receptor beta chain was obtained from a study of blood T cell repertoires in COVID-19 (dated by TCRdb to the early 2020s). Broadly, across the study: Samples covering the acute and convalescent phases of COVID-19 were provided by collaborators in the United States, Italy and Spain. The material from the prospective study consisted of cDNA or gDNA derived from T cells, B-cell-depleted T cells, or PBMCs. Deeply sampled blood TCRbeta repertoires from subjects exposed to, actively infected with, or recovered from COVID-19 were included in the dataset. A freely available public database, intended as a resource for researchers studying the immune response to SARS-CoV-2, is where the repertoires were released. The samples were drawn from two sources: the first 160 participants of the ongoing ImmuneRACE study, and fewer than 1,500 subjects contributed by 6 global collaborators. Nearly every sample came with metadata listing a de-identified subject ID, COVID-19 status, age in years and sex. HLA class I and class II types, where available, came from metadata supplied by the sample provider rather than from assay-based typing.

Whole blood was collected in K2EDTA tubes by collaborating institutions according to the institutions' own protocols. For TCRbeta analysis, collaborator samples were shipped as frozen whole blood, as isolated PBMCs, or as DNA extracted from either sample type. On the study overall, not on this receptor specifically: Clinical and demographic metadata were provided uncurated, with the amount varying by source and participant.

TCRbeta CDR3 regions were amplified from genomic DNA by means of the immunoSEQ Assay, a bias-controlled multiplex PCR. On the authors' methods: Within the assay, amplification of reference gene primers was used to estimate how many nucleated cells each sample contained. To quantify the absolute abundance of each unique TCRbeta CDR3 rearrangement, sequence reads were collapsed and filtered. For each sample, productive Simpson clonality was calculated as the square root of Simpson's diversity index over productive rearrangements. Held by TCRdb, this immuneACCESS table contains in-frame sequences only and omits some clones. Under half of the omission traces to an unresolved V gene where checked; the cause of the rest is unknown. The D gene and trimming were derived from the DNA, and the V and J assignments and clone size from that table. For this sample the table gives under 300,000 clones, of which just under 85% were detected only once. Of the sample, around 9.6% falls within the top ten clones.

From a lookup of the germline V gene, CDR1 and CDR2 are MNHEY and SVGAGI. The CDR3 starts with the cysteine, ends with the phenylalanine, and has 13 residues. Of the read, only the CDR3 DNA is kept; its 39 bases are in frame from base 1. V drops 5 bases and J drops 2 bases, leaving 9 bases in between. Note on this clone: Its antigen remains unidentified. No base qualities exist here, and no much larger clone lies one base off it. This sample includes further DNA sequences coding for the same CDR3.

This clonotype originated in a woman aged 80 or over with acute or convalescent COVID-19. The V and J genes are TRBV6-5 and TRBJ1-2, with no D gene named confidently. The sample was peripheral blood. The CDR3 in this case is CASSPGVNYGYTF. DNA sequence: TGTGCCAGCAGTCCCGGAGTCAACTATGGCTACACCTTC.